This is a list of T cell receptor gamma chains from one sample in a study of Vδ1+ human thymocytes. TCRdb redid the clone calls on the multiplex PCR reads with CATT. This table has under 25,000 gamma-chain clones, 12% to 15% appearing once. Material: Vdelta1+ gamma-delta thymocytes from the thymus. The receptors shown here come from a child in the first two years of life who had congenital heart surgery. CDR3s include the opening cysteine and the closing phenylalanine or tryptophan. Not every row has a clone size; where given, it reads once, few, many or a size class.

j_call clone_size v_call cdr3_aa cdr3_nt
TRGJP2 few TRGV8 CATWDMSSDWIKTF TGTGCCACCTGGGATATGAGTAGTGATTGGATCAAGACGTTT
TRGJP few TRGV8 CATWDQELGKKIKVF TGTGCCACCTGGGATCAAGAGTTGGGCAAAAAAATCAAGGTATTT
TRGJ1/TRGJ2 - TRGV2 CATWDGPYLLF TGTGCCACCTGGGACGGGCCCTATCTTCTCTTT
TRGJ1/TRGJ2 few TRGV5 CATWDRLGFYYKKLF TGTGCCACCTGGGACAGGCTGGGGTTTTATTATAAGAAACTCTTT
TRGJ1/TRGJ2 medium-sized TRGV4 CATWDGYYKKLF TGTGCCACCTGGGATGGTTATTATAAGAAACTCTTT
TRGJP1 few TRGV8 CATWDRQGTTGWFKIF TGTGCCACCTGGGATAGGCAGGGCACCACTGGTTGGTTCAAGATATTT
TRGJ1/TRGJ2 few TRGV8 CATWDRLGKKLF TGTGCCACCTGGGATAGGCTCGGGAAGAAACTCTTT
TRGJ1/TRGJ2 few TRGV8 CATQNYKKLF TGTGCCACCCAAAATTATAAGAAACTCTTT
TRGJ1/TRGJ2 few TRGV3 CATWVINKKLF TGTGCCACCTGGGTTATTAATAAGAAACTCTTT
TRGJP2 - TRGV5 CATWDRPDDWIKTF TGTGCCACCTGGGACAGGCCTGATGATTGGATCAAGACGTTT
TRGJ1/TRGJ2 - TRGV4 CATWNADYYKKLF TGTGCCACCTGGAATGCGGATTATTATAAGAAACTCTTT
TRGJ1/TRGJ2 - TRGV8 CATWDSTQHYKKLF TGTGCCACCTGGGATAGCACCCAACATTATAAGAAACTCTTT
TRGJ1/TRGJ2 - TRGV4 CATWDGPSCYKKLF TGTGCCACCTGGGACGGGCCGAGTTGTTATAAGAAACTCTTT
TRGJ1/TRGJ2 few TRGV4 CATWDFRGYKKLF TGTGCCACCTGGGATTTCCGGGGGTATAAGAAACTCTTT
TRGJ1/TRGJ2 - TRGV9 CALWEAPSYYKKLF TGTGCCTTGTGGGAGGCTCCCTCTTATTATAAGAAACTCTTT
TRGJ1/TRGJ2 few TRGV3 CATWDRWHGKKLF TGTGCCACCTGGGACAGGTGGCACGGTAAGAAACTCTTT
TRGJ1/TRGJ2 - TRGV8 CATWDPPYYYKKLF TGTGCCACCTGGGATCCCCCATATTATTATAAGAAACTCTTT
TRGJP2 medium-sized TRGV4 CATWASSDWIKTF TGTGCCACCTGGGCTAGTAGTGATTGGATCAAGACGTTT
TRGJ1/TRGJ2 - TRGV8 CATWDGPVLGYKKLF TGTGCCACCTGGGATGGGCCGGTCCTGGGGTATAAGAAACTCTTT
TRGJP1 few TRGV9 CALWDPWEVKIF TGTGCCTTGTGGGACCCGTGGGAGGTCAAGATATTT
TRGJ1/TRGJ2 few TRGV8 CATWDSGEKLF TGTGCCACCTGGGATTCGGGGGAGAAACTCTTT
TRGJ1/TRGJ2 - TRGV4 CATWNVVGDYKKLF TGTGCCACCTGGAATGTTGTAGGTGATTATAAGAAACTCTTT
TRGJ1/TRGJ2 - TRGV9 CALWEAADYYKKLF TGTGCCTTGTGGGAGGCTGCGGATTATTATAAGAAACTCTTT
TRGJ1/TRGJ2 few TRGV8 CATWDSFYYKKLF TGTGCCACCTGGGATAGCTTTTATTATAAGAAACTCTTT
TRGJ1/TRGJ2 - TRGV2 CATWDGHLDLEKKLF TGTGCCACCTGGGACGGGCACTTAGATTTGGAGAAGAAACTCTTT
TRGJ1/TRGJ2 - TRGV4 CATWDGPHKKLF TGTGCCACCTGGGACGGGCCTCATAAGAAACTCTTT
TRGJP1 - TRGV2 CATWDRVTGWFKIF TGTGCCACCTGGGACAGGGTCACTGGTTGGTTCAAGATATTT
TRGJ1/TRGJ2 medium-sized TRGV9 CALWEVPKKLF TGTGCCTTGTGGGAGGTGCCTAAGAAACTCTTT
TRGJ1/TRGJ2 - TRGV9 CALWELHHYYKKLF TGTGCCTTGTGGGAGCTCCACCATTATTATAAGAAACTCTTT
TRGJ1/TRGJ2 few TRGV3 CATWDRPELF TGTGCCACCTGGGACAGGCCCGAACTCTTT
TRGJP1 medium-sized TRGV9 CALWEGWFKIF TGTGCCTTGTGGGAGGGTTGGTTCAAGATATTT
TRGJ1/TRGJ2 - TRGV8 CATWASSNYYKKLF TGTGCCACCTGGGCATCATCGAATTATTATAAGAAACTCTTT
TRGJ1/TRGJ2 few TRGV3 CATWGRHGKLF TGTGCCACCTGGGGCAGGCACGGGAAACTCTTT
TRGJP2 - TRGV3 CATWDRQAGYSSDWIKTF TGTGCCACCTGGGACAGGCAGGCGGGATATAGTAGTGATTGGATCAAGACGTTT
TRGJ1/TRGJ2 - TRGV3 CATWDRPRFWKKLF TGTGCCACCTGGGACAGGCCGCGGTTCTGGAAGAAACTCTTT
TRGJP2 - TRGV4 CATWKERVNDWIKTF TGTGCCACCTGGAAAGAACGCGTCAATGATTGGATCAAGACGTTT
TRGJ1/TRGJ2 few TRGV2 CATWDGPLKVF TGTGCCACCTGGGACGGGCCTTTGAAAGTCTTT
TRGJP1 few TRGV8 CATWDRHTTGWFKIF TGTGCCACCTGGGATAGACATACCACTGGTTGGTTCAAGATATTT
TRGJ1/TRGJ2 few TRGV9 CALWELDCRSKKLF TGTGCCTTGTGGGAGCTTGACTGTCGCTCTAAGAAACTCTTT
TRGJ1/TRGJ2 - TRGV4 CATFDKKLF TGTGCCACCTTCGATAAGAAACTCTTT
TRGJ1/TRGJ2 - TRGV3 CATWDRYLGYYKKLF TGTGCCACCTGGGACAGGTACCTCGGTTATTATAAGAAACTCTTT
TRGJ1/TRGJ2 - TRGV4 CATWDALLEKKLF TGTGCCACCTGGGATGCCCTTTTGGAAAAGAAACTCTTT
TRGJ1/TRGJ2 - TRGV3 CATWDRGQFGQGKLF TGTGCCACCTGGGACAGGGGACAATTCGGGCAAGGGAAACTCTTT
TRGJ1/TRGJ2 - TRGV5 CATWDTNPKKLF TGTGCCACCTGGGACACGAACCCGAAGAAACTCTTT
TRGJP2 few TRGV4 CATWDGRSSDWIKTF TGTGCCACCTGGGATGGGCGAAGTAGTGATTGGATCAAGACGTTT
TRGJ1/TRGJ2 few TRGV9 CALWEASGKKLF TGTGCCTTGTGGGAGGCCTCGGGCAAGAAACTCTTT